One sample yielded the 29 T cell receptor beta chains listed below, sequenced in a study of identical twins (dated by TCRdb to the mid-2010s). Receptor libraries were prepared by 5' RACE. Data came from an Illumina HiSeq 2000. The raw public data were reprocessed by TCRdb itself: fastp quality trimming at Q25, MiXCR clonotype calling, in-frame beta chains only. Here each entry gathers all rows of one CDR3 protein and keeps the most common genes and DNA. Counted in this sample were about 690,000 distinct CDR3 sequences; around 6% of them appeared once. Approximately 2% of the sample comes from the top ten. Sequencing was done on a sample of naive T cells sorted from blood. This sample's cell subset or site label indicates: cells isolated with a human naive T-cell isolation kit. Source of these receptors: a man in his late teens or twenties in good health.

J is TRBJ2-7 and V is TRBV6-1, with D tentatively TRBD2 (6 bases). Trimming left V 6 bases short and J 7 bases short, with 16 bases between. CDR1 MNHNS and CDR2 SASEGT come from the germline V gene. This CDR3 contains 13 residues. DNA of the CDR3: TGTGCCAGCAGGATGGAGGGCCCAAGAGAGCAGTACGTC. Amino acids: CASRMEGPREQYV.

This clonotype was seen repeatedly, ten times or more. The chain joins TRBV10-3 to TRBJ1-5, with D perhaps matching TRBD1 (6 bases). The V gene lost 0 bases and the J gene lost 6 bases, with 9 bases spanning the gap. The CDR3 consists of 14 residues. Per germline, CDR1 ENHRY and CDR2 SYGVKD. In DNA form, the CDR3 reads TGTGCCATCAGTGAGTCTGGGGGGGCTCAGCCCCAGCATTTT. It translates to CAISESGGAQPQHF.

The chain carries TRBV29-1 and TRBJ2-1; D is ambiguous. Germline lookup yields CDR1 SQVTM and CDR2 ANQGSEA. V was trimmed by 0 bases and J by 2 bases, leaving 8 bases between them. This CDR3 has 14 residues. CDR3 sequence: CSVEDRLAYNEQFF. The CDR3 bases are TGCAGCGTTGAAGACCGACTCGCCTACAATGAGCAGTTCTTC.

Ten or more counts support this clonotype. The J gene is TRBJ1-4, the V gene TRBV28; weak D call: TRBD1 (5 bases). CDR1 and CDR2 from the germline V gene are MDHEN and SYDVKM. V shed 3 bases and J shed 7 bases, with 18 bases lying between them. The CDR3 covers 16 residues. The CDR3 nucleotides are TGTGCCAGCAGTTTGGACGGGACCGTTAACCGTGAAAAACTGTTTTTT. It encodes CASSLDGTVNREKLFF.

This clonotype was picked up a small number of times. V usage is TRBV9 and J usage is TRBJ2-5, with D perhaps TRBD1 or TRBD2 (5 bases each). Germline V gives CDR1 SGDLS, CDR2 YYNGEE. The V end was cut by 1 base, the J end by 3 bases, with 7 bases between. The length of the CDR3 is 13 residues. In DNA form, the CDR3 reads TGTGCCAGCAGCGTACAGGGAGAAGAGACCCAGTACTTC. It translates to CASSVQGEETQYF.

In its sample, this clonotype was seen once. This chain links TRBV27 with TRBJ1-2; 8 positions match TRBD1. CDR3 length: 15 residues. Per germline, CDR1 MNHEY and CDR2 SMNVEV (reference sequence). V lost 5 bases to trimming and J lost 5 bases; unmatched junction nucleotides: 10. CDR3 DNA: TGTGCCAGCAGTCCCAGCGACAGGGGAGGGTATGGCTACACCTTC. As protein: CASSPSDRGGYGYTF.

J is TRBJ2-1 and V is TRBV5-1; 9 bases are shared with TRBD2. Germline CDR1 is SGHRS and CDR2 is YFSETQ. The CDR3 length is 19 residues. J lost 2 bases, V lost 7 bases, and 19 bases had no gene match. CDR3 nucleotides: TGCGCCAGCTCTAGCCTTTTTAGCGGGAGCTTAGCCACCTACAATGAGCAGTTCTTC. As protein: CASSSLFSGSLATYNEQFF. Together with reference TRBV5-1 and TRBJ2-1, the CDR3 gives the full variable domain: KAGVTQTPRYLIKTRGQQVTLSCSPISGHRSVSWYQQTPGQGLQFLFEYFSETQRNKGNFPGRFSGRQFSNSRSEMNVSTLELGDSALYLCASSSLFSGSLATYNEQFFGPGTRLTVL.

This clonotype was found a few times. The chain is built from TRBV2 and TRBJ2-1, with unresolved D. V dropped 3 bases and J dropped 6 bases, with 9 bases sitting between them. The CDR3 consists of 13 residues. In germline, CDR1 is SNHLY, CDR2 FYNNEI. CDR3 in amino acids: CASSDFQSNEQFF. The DNA of the CDR3 is TGTGCCAGCAGTGATTTCCAAAGCAATGAGCAGTTCTTC.

The chain recombines TRBV3-1 with TRBJ2-3; D is unresolved. The CDR3 runs 12 residues. Germline V gene lookup returns CDR1 LGHDT and CDR2 YNNKEL (reference sequence). The V and J ends lost 4 bases and 7 bases respectively, with 9 bases between them. The CDR3 sequence is CASSPRPYTQYF. In DNA, the CDR3 is TGTGCCAGCAGCCCTAGACCATATACGCAGTATTTT.

This clonotype occurred many times. The J gene is TRBJ2-3, the V gene TRBV5-5, with D unclear. The germline V gene has CDR1 SGHKS and CDR2 YYEKEE (reference sequence). Trimming took off 4 bases at V and 0 bases at J, with 12 bases between the two ends. The CDR3 totals 15 residues. This CDR3 reads CASSPVTLSTDTQYF. CDR3 sequence (DNA): TGTGCCAGCAGCCCGGTGACTCTTAGCACAGATACGCAGTATTTT.

This clonotype has only a few counts. This chain uses TRBV20-1 with TRBJ2-7; 9 bases match TRBD2. The germline V gene has CDR1 DFQATT and CDR2 SNEGSKA (reference sequence). The V gene end was trimmed by 0 bases and the J gene end by 6 bases; junction bases not matched to a gene: 12. The CDR3 runs 16 residues. The CDR3 protein is CSARDGLGTSMGEQYF. The CDR3 nucleotides read TGCAGTGCTAGAGATGGGCTGGGGACTAGCATGGGCGAGCAGTACTTC.

Worth noting for this clonotype: Since a much larger clone is just one base distant, this may be a read error. The conserved closing phenylalanine or tryptophan is absent in this CDR3, likely reflecting a read error. The rearrangement links TRBV12-3 or TRBV12-4 to TRBJ2-3; 7 bases are a match to TRBD1. The CDR3 length is 12 residues. V lost 3 bases and J lost 10; bases outside the gene matches: 4. CDR3 coding DNA: TGTGCCAGCAGTTTTACCGGGACAGCGCAGTATTAT. Translated, it gives CASSFTGTAQYY.

There are many counts of this clonotype. The chain joins TRBV12-3 or TRBV12-4 to TRBJ1-4, with D tentatively TRBD1 (6 bases). This CDR3 comprises 12 residues. Trimming left V 7 bases short and J 10 bases short, with 13 bases between. The DNA for the CDR3 is TGTGCCAGCACCCTAGGGGGGGGAAAACTGTTTTTT. This translates into CASTLGGGKLFF.

The DNA for the CDR3 is TGTGCCAGCAGCCGGGACAGGGCTAGGGAGCAGTACTTC. It encodes CASSRDRAREQYF. The chain has TRBV6-1 and TRBJ2-7, with TRBD1 matching over 9 bases. Looked up from germline, CDR1 is MNHNS and CDR2 is SASEGT. This CDR3 is built from 13 residues. J lost 7 bases, V lost 6 bases, and 7 bases had no gene match.

The chain employs TRBV11-2 and TRBJ2-5, with 10 bases fitting TRBD1. The germline V gene has CDR1 SGHAT and CDR2 FQNNGV. The CDR3 is made up of 17 amino acids. V lost 3 bases, J lost 2 bases, and 9 bases stayed unmatched. CDR3 in amino acids: CASSFTTGTGAQETQYF. Here the CDR3 DNA reads TGTGCCAGCAGCTTTACGACCGGGACAGGGGCTCAAGAGACCCAGTACTTC.

In this sample, this clonotype turned up a few times. V usage is TRBV20-1 and J usage is TRBJ2-5; no reliable D call. The CDR3 length is 15 residues. V was pared by 0 bases and J by 7 bases, with 18 bases between. The germline V gene encodes CDR1 DFQATT and CDR2 SNEGSKA (reference sequence). The DNA of the CDR3 is TGCAGTGCTAGAGATCGGTCCTGGGATCGGTGGACCCAGTACTTC. Residues: CSARDRSWDRWTQYF.

This clonotype occurred a few times. J is TRBJ1-5 and V is TRBV15; the match to TRBD1 covers 10 bases. The CDR3 totals 17 residues. V lost 1 base and J lost 5; bases outside the gene matches: 8. Germline V gene sequence: CDR1 LNHNV, CDR2 YYDKDF (reference sequence). The CDR3 region is CATSRGPGQGNHQPQHF. The CDR3 DNA sequence: TGTGCCACCAGCAGAGGTCCGGGACAGGGGAATCATCAGCCCCAGCATTTT.

The chain couples TRBV6-1 to TRBJ2-2; TRBD1 might be the D (6 bases). This CDR3 has 17 residues. CDR1 and CDR2 from the germline V gene are MNHNS and SASEGT. V lost 5 bases, J lost 5 bases, and 21 bases lay in between. This CDR3 reads CASSPPGHTPGTGELFF. For the CDR3, the DNA is TGTGCCAGCAGTCCGCCGGGACATACCCCGGGGACCGGGGAGCTGTTTTTT.

J is TRBJ1-1 and V is TRBV12-5; D possibly corresponds to TRBD1 (6 bases). The CDR3 length is 12 residues. Germline V gene lookup returns CDR1 LGHNT and CDR2 FRNRAP. With 6 bases removed from V and 7 bases from J, the gap between germline ends came to 12 bases. The CDR3 reads CASGPDSLEAFF. The CDR3 DNA is TGTGCTAGTGGACCGGACAGTCTTGAAGCTTTCTTT.

Ten or more counts support this clonotype. This rearrangement joins TRBV7-3 to TRBJ2-1; D is ambiguous. Trimming removed 5 bases at V and 9 bases at J, with 11 bases between. The germline V gene encodes CDR1 SGHTA and CDR2 FQGTGA. CDR3 size: 12 residues. The CDR3 DNA follows: TGTGCCAGCAGCCAGAACTCGGCTGAGCAGTTCTTC. Translating gives CASSQNSAEQFF.

The table lists this clonotype with many counts. The chain recombines TRBV25-1 with TRBJ1-6; D gene unclear. Germline V gene data show CDR1 as MGHDK and CDR2 as SYGVNS. V gave up 6 bases and J gave up 0 bases, with 3 bases separating them. There are 13 residues in the CDR3. CDR3 coding DNA: TGTGCCAGCAGGAGCTCCTATAATTCACCCCTCCACTTT. Translating gives CASRSSYNSPLHF.

This clonotype showed up just a few times. The chain combines TRBV12-3 or TRBV12-4 with TRBJ2-5; tentatively, D is TRBD2 (7 bases). This CDR3 has 14 amino acids. Trimming removed 8 bases from V and 2 bases from J, with 15 bases in between. In DNA form, the CDR3 reads TGTGCCAGCTTTACTCGGGGGGCTCAAGAGACCCAGTACTTC. Its protein product is CASFTRGAQETQYF.

This clonotype has more than one count but fewer than ten. The genes are TRBV12-5 and TRBJ2-1, with TRBD2 matching 9 bases. Germline V gene data show CDR1 as LGHNT and CDR2 as FRNRAP. The CDR3 length is 17 residues. V lost 5 bases to trimming and J lost 5 bases; unmatched junction nucleotides: 13. CDR3 bases: TGTGCTAGTGGTCCTAATTGGACTAGCGAAAGAAACAATGAGCAGTTCTTC. Translating it yields CASGPNWTSERNNEQFF. Together with reference TRBV12-5 and TRBJ2-1, the CDR3 gives the full variable domain: DARVTQTPRHKVTEMGQEVTMRCQPILGHNTVFWYRQTMMQGLELLAYFRNRAPLDDSGMPKDRFSAEMPDATLATLKIQPSEPRDSAVYFCASGPNWTSERNNEQFFGPGTRLTVL.

The sample holds many counts of this clonotype. As DNA, the CDR3 is TGCAGTGGGGTGAGCGGGAGCTCCTACAATGAGCAGTTCTTC. Protein product: CSGVSGSSYNEQFF. The chain carries TRBV20-1 and TRBJ2-1; TRBD2 matches 8 bases. The trim removed 7 bases at V and 0 bases at J, leaving 5 bases unmatched. CDR3 length equals 14 residues. Germline loops: CDR1 DFQATT, CDR2 SNEGSKA (reference sequence).

This clonotype was recorded at least ten times. The chain couples TRBV12-3 or TRBV12-4 to TRBJ1-1; TRBD1 is a possible D gene (5 bases). The CDR3 spans 16 residues. V dropped 1 base and J dropped 1 base, with 13 bases sitting between them. CDR3 coding DNA: TGTGCCAGCAGTTTAGACCAGGGAAGAGGGAACACTGAAGCTTTCTTT. Translating it yields CASSLDQGRGNTEAFF.

The J gene is TRBJ1-5, the V gene TRBV30; D is possibly TRBD1 (5 bases). Trimming removed 0 bases from V and 2 bases from J, with 11 bases in between. The CDR3 totals 15 residues. CDR1 and CDR2 (germline): GTSNPN, SVGIG (reference sequence). The CDR3 is CAWSVRVRGNQPQHF. Here the CDR3 DNA reads TGTGCCTGGAGTGTACGTGTCAGGGGCAATCAGCCCCAGCATTTT.

The chain employs TRBV30 and TRBJ2-7, with TRBD2 matching 9 bases. Losses at the gene ends were 2 bases for V and 10 bases for J; bases not matched to a gene: 9. The CDR3 covers 13 residues. Germline V lookup: CDR1 GTSNPN, CDR2 SVGIG (reference sequence). The CDR3 coding sequence is TGTGCCTGGAGTCCTAGCGGGACATGGATTCAGTACTTC. Translating gives CAWSPSGTWIQYF.

The chain recombines TRBV7-9 with TRBJ2-7, with 12 bases matching TRBD2. V trimming: 1 base; J trimming: 6 bases; junction bases outside the gene matches: 10. There are 17 residues in the CDR3. The germline CDR1 and CDR2 sequences are SEHNR and FQNEAQ (reference sequence). CDR3 coding DNA: TGTGCCAGCAGCTTAGAGGTCGCTAGCGGGAGGGCTGGCGAGCAGTACGTC. It is translated as CASSLEVASGRAGEQYV.

This clonotype appeared a few times. This chain joins TRBV20-1 and TRBJ2-5; 12 nucleotides agree with TRBD2. Trimming cost V 5 bases and J 4 bases; bases outside gene matches: 11. Germline V gene data show CDR1 as DFQATT and CDR2 as SNEGSKA (reference sequence). The CDR3 sequence is 16 residues long. For the CDR3, the DNA is TGCAGTGCTGCCCCTTCATTGGGACTAGCGGGAGAGACCCAGTACTTC. Protein sequence: CSAAPSLGLAGETQYF.